The next 21 T cell receptor beta chains were all read from a single sample in a study of T cell clones after liver transplantation. Profiling relied on immunoSEQ multiplex PCR, and the TCRdb table lists in-frame clones only, not all of them. The profile shows around 80,000 clones, roughly 80% of them singletons. The sample here was CD4+ T cells from blood, taken around 42 months after liver transplant. These receptors originate from a human patient who received a liver transplant. These T cells may partly come from the graft donor.

The chain carries TRBV4-3 and TRBJ1-2; D not resolved. The CDR3 is 18 residues long. Looked up from germline, CDR1 is LGHNA and CDR2 is YSLEER. Between the trimmed V and J ends, which lost 2 bases and 5 bases, there was a span of 24 bases. The CDR3 region has the DNA TGCGCCAGCAGCCAAACCCCCCCCGGTGGCAACGGTATTTATGGCTACACCTTC. Protein: CASSQTPPGGNGIYGYTF.

This clone was seen at least ten times. This rearrangement joins TRBV27 to TRBJ2-1, with TRBD2 as a possible D gene (5 bases). CDR3 length: 13 amino acids. Germline V gene lookup returns CDR1 MNHEY and CDR2 SMNVEV (reference sequence). V lost 6 bases and J lost 10, with 16 bases in between. This CDR3 is CASSPRSSGEQFF. The CDR3 nucleotides read TGTGCCAGCAGCCCACGATCCTCGGGGGAGCAGTTCTTC.

The CDR3 sequence: CSVAKFGAGNTEAFF. CDR3 nucleotide sequence: TGCAGCGTTGCGAAGTTTGGGGCTGGGAACACTGAAGCTTTCTTT. This chain links TRBV29-1 with TRBJ1-1; the D gene is possibly TRBD1 (5 bases). Germline CDR1 SQVTM, CDR2 ANQGSEA. The CDR3 covers 15 residues. V was cut by 4 bases and J by 1 base, with 16 bases left in between.

The V call is TRBV10-2, the J call TRBJ1-1; maybe TRBD1 (5 bases). The CDR3 spans 12 residues. V lost 3 bases, J lost 3 bases, and 5 bases lay in between. Germline loops: CDR1 WSHSY, CDR2 SAAADI. The CDR3: CASSDRDTEAFF. The CDR3 nucleotides are TGCGCCAGCAGTGACAGGGACACTGAAGCTTTCTTT.

Comments on this clone: At the DNA level, this CDR3 is encoded by other sequences in the same sample as well. The V and J genes are TRBV28 and TRBJ2-2; D uncertain. Germline assignment: CDR1 MDHEN and CDR2 SYDVKM. V was cut by 3 bases and J by 6 bases, with 2 bases left in between. The CDR3 extends over 11 amino acids. DNA for the CDR3: TGTGCCAGCAGTTTCCCCGGGGAGCTGTTTTTT. Translated, it gives CASSFPGELFF.

CDR3 in amino acids: CASSPRRQANGEQFF. The CDR3 region has the DNA TGTGCCAGTAGCCCCCGAAGGCAGGCCAACGGTGAGCAGTTCTTC. V and J are TRBV19 and TRBJ2-1; no clear D gene. CDR1 and CDR2 from the germline V gene are LNHDA and SQIVND (reference sequence). The CDR3 is 15 amino acids. Deletions cut 6 bases from V and 9 bases from J, with 21 bases between.

The CDR3 bases are TGTGCCAGCAGCCGACAGGGCCCCTACGAGCAGTACTTC. Its translation is CASSRQGPYEQYF. The chain recombines TRBV6-5 with TRBJ2-7; TRBD1 aligns across 7 bases. CDR3 size: 13 residues. Germline values: CDR1 MNHEY, CDR2 SVGAGI. The V gene end was trimmed by 6 bases and the J gene end by 2 bases; junction bases not matched to a gene: 4.

The chain links TRBV27 to TRBJ1-4; D is possibly TRBD1 (5 bases). V lost 5 bases, J lost 8 bases, and 15 bases lay in between. CDR1 is MNHEY and CDR2 is SMNVEV in the germline V gene (reference sequence). CDR3 length: 14 residues. The CDR3 spells CASSGQGVGEKLFF. CDR3 coding DNA: TGTGCCAGCAGTGGCCAGGGAGTTGGCGAAAAACTGTTTTTT.

The count of this clone is one. The chain couples TRBV5-4 to TRBJ2-3; D gene ambiguous. Germline V gene sequence: CDR1 SGHNT, CDR2 YYREEE (reference sequence). V shed 4 bases and J shed 2 bases, with 14 bases lying between them. The CDR3 sequence is 15 residues long. CDR3 bases: TGTGCCAGCAGCCGGACCGGGTTCCCCACAGATACGCAGTATTTT. This codes for CASSRTGFPTDTQYF.

V usage is TRBV19 and J usage is TRBJ2-1; 8 bases are shared with TRBD2. The CDR3 totals 16 residues. CDR1 LNHDA and CDR2 SQIVND come from the germline V gene (reference sequence). Trimming removed 1 base from V and 2 bases from J; junction bases left unmatched: 4. The CDR3 DNA reads TGTGCCAGTAGTATAGGAGGCGGGAGGACCTACAATGAGCAGTTCTTC. Translated, it gives CASSIGGGRTYNEQFF.

The chain couples TRBV4-3 to TRBJ1-3; no clear D. The CDR3 is made up of 17 amino acids. The germline V gene has CDR1 LGHNA and CDR2 YSLEER. Trimming took off 0 bases at V and 3 bases at J, with 15 bases between the two ends. The CDR3 loop reads CASSQDVGGLFGNTIYF. The CDR3 DNA is TGCGCCAGCAGCCAAGATGTGGGAGGTCTCTTTGGAAACACCATATATTTT.

This chain connects TRBV27 to TRBJ2-1; 9 bases fit TRBD2. Germline V CDR1 and CDR2: MNHEY, SMNVEV (reference sequence). The CDR3 spans 15 residues. V shed 6 bases and J 4 bases; nucleotides not matched to a gene: 7. CDR3: CASSRLADTYNEQFF. The CDR3 nucleotides read TGTGCCAGCAGCAGACTAGCGGATACATACAATGAGCAGTTCTTC.

Of note for this clone: The same CDR3 also results from other DNA sequences found in this sample. V usage is TRBV5-1 and J usage is TRBJ2-4; D perhaps matches TRBD1 (5 bases). CDR1 and CDR2 (germline): SGHRS, YFSETQ. V lost 3 bases and J lost 0, with 16 bases in between. The CDR3 has 17 amino acids. CDR3 protein: CASSWGPPGLAKNIQYF. The DNA for the CDR3 is TGCGCCAGCAGCTGGGGCCCTCCCGGGCTAGCCAAAAACATTCAGTACTTC. Complete variable domain (other parts from reference TRBV5-1 and TRBJ2-4): KAGVTQTPRYLIKTRGQQVTLSCSPISGHRSVSWYQQTPGQGLQFLFEYFSETQRNKGNFPGRFSGRQFSNSRSEMNVSTLELGDSALYLCASSWGPPGLAKNIQYFGAGTRLSVL.

The chain uses TRBV6-1 and TRBJ1-5; TRBD1 agrees at 8 bases. V shed 9 bases and J 8 bases; nucleotides not matched to a gene: 12. CDR3 length: 14 residues. Germline V gives CDR1 MNHNS, CDR2 SASEGT. The CDR3 spells CASGRNRGTEPQHF. The CDR3 nucleotides read TGTGCCAGTGGGAGGAACAGGGGGACGGAGCCCCAGCATTTT.

A few counts support this clone. The CDR3 region is CASSIIGTSGNNEQFF. The CDR3 DNA reads as TGTGCCAGTAGTATAATAGGGACTAGCGGTAACAATGAGCAGTTCTTC. The J gene is TRBJ2-1, the V gene TRBV19, with 11 positions matching TRBD2. Germline V gene data show CDR1 as LNHDA and CDR2 as SQIVND (reference sequence). The CDR3 has 16 residues. V shed 2 bases and J 5 bases; nucleotides not matched to a gene: 5.

This rearrangement joins TRBV11-2 to TRBJ2-1; 7 bases line up with TRBD2. Germline trimming cut 6 bases from V and 10 bases from J; bases unmatched to any gene: 9. The CDR3 extends over 13 amino acids. Germline lookup yields CDR1 SGHAT and CDR2 FQNNGV. CDR3 sequence: CASRKPPSGEQFF. In nucleotides, the CDR3 is TGTGCCAGCAGAAAACCCCCTAGCGGCGAGCAGTTCTTC.

This chain uses TRBV7-9 with TRBJ2-3; D is ambiguous. The CDR3 contains 15 residues. The germline V gene encodes CDR1 SEHNR and CDR2 FQNEAQ (reference sequence). V was cut by 8 bases and J by 2 bases, with 17 bases left in between. As DNA, the CDR3 is TGTGCCAGCTCAGCTTATGGAGCCATCACAGATACGCAGTATTTT. It codes for CASSAYGAITDTQYF.

This clone was counted between two and nine times. This rearrangement joins TRBV7-3 to TRBJ1-2; possibly TRBD1 for D (6 bases). V gave up 5 bases and J gave up 4 bases, with 11 bases separating them. The CDR3 length is 13 residues. Germline CDR1 is SGHTA and CDR2 is FQGTGA. As DNA, the CDR3 is TGTGCCAGCAGCAAACAGGGTAGCTATGGCTACACCTTC. Translating it yields CASSKQGSYGYTF.

This clone was seen more than once but under ten times. This chain links TRBV9 with TRBJ2-7; either TRBD1 or TRBD2 may supply D (7 bases each). The CDR3 sequence is 16 residues long. V lost 0 bases to trimming and J lost 6 bases, with 19 bases between them. Germline CDR1 reads SGDLS; CDR2 reads YYNGEE. The CDR3 here is CASSVATEGASGEQYF. CDR3 bases: TGTGCCAGCAGCGTAGCTACGGAGGGGGCTAGCGGCGAGCAGTACTTC.

The chain employs TRBV15 and TRBJ2-3, with D maybe TRBD2 (5 bases). The germline gives CDR1 LNHNV, CDR2 YYDKDF (reference sequence). The CDR3 has 15 residues. The germline V and J ends were trimmed by 7 bases and 0 bases, with 14 bases remaining between them. CDR3 region: CATKERLASTDTQYF. For the CDR3, the DNA is TGTGCCACCAAGGAGCGGTTAGCTAGCACAGATACGCAGTATTTT.

The chain couples TRBV9 to TRBJ2-1; 10 bases fit TRBD2. The CDR3 runs 14 residues. CDR1 and CDR2 (germline): SGDLS, YYNGEE. Losses at the gene ends were 1 base for V and 5 bases for J; bases not matched to a gene: 0. The CDR3 is CASSVTSGNNEQFF. Written as DNA, the CDR3 is TGTGCCAGCAGCGTAACTAGCGGGAACAATGAGCAGTTCTTC.